This TCR beta chain was retrieved from a study of preoperative IRX-2 immunotherapy in early breast cancer. Assay used: immunoSEQ multiplex PCR; TCRdb lists only in-frame clones, some missing. Of under 25,000 clones listed, approximately 96% are singletons. The treatment here: preoperative locoregional IRX-2 cytokine immunotherapy. The sample here was tumor tissue, taken after IRX-2 immunotherapy. This sequence was found in a human donor with breast cancer.

CDR3 in DNA: TGCGCCAGCAGGCCCGGTGGGGCGGAGGACGAGCAGTACTTC. Its translation: CASRPGGAEDEQYF. The rearrangement links TRBV5-1 to TRBJ2-7, with D perhaps being TRBD1 or TRBD2 (5 bases each). Per germline, CDR1 SGHRS and CDR2 YFSETQ. This CDR3 has 14 residues. The V and J ends lost 5 bases and 5 bases respectively, with 17 bases between them.